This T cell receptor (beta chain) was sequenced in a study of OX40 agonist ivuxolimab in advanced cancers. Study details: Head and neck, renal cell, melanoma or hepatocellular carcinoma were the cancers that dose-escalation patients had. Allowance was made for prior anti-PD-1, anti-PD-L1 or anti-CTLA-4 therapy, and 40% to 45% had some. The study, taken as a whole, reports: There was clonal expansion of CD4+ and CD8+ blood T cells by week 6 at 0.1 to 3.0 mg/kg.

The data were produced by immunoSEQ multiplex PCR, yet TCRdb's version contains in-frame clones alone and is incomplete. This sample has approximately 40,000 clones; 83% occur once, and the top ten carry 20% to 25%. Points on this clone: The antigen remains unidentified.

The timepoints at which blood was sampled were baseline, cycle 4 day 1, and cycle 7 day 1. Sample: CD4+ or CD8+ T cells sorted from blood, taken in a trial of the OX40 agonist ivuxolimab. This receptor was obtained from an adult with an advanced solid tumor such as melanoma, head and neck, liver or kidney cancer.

For the CDR3, the DNA is TGTGCCAGCAGCTTGGAAACGGGACAGGGAGACGGCTACACCTTC. Protein: CASSLETGQGDGYTF. This chain joins TRBV5-4 and TRBJ1-2; the match to TRBD1 covers 9 bases. The CDR3 sequence is 15 residues long. Germline CDR1 is SGHNT and CDR2 is YYREEE (reference sequence). V gave up 0 bases and J gave up 8 bases; unmatched junction bases: 8.